The subject of this entry is one T cell receptor (beta chain). Clones were sequenced by immunoSEQ multiplex PCR, and TCRdb holds only the in-frame ones, with some missing. The sample records around 63,000 clones, around 92% being singletons. The source of the sample is a study of a mutant IDH1 vaccine in newly diagnosed glioma. In germline, CDR1 is SQVTM, CDR2 ANQGSEA. The V end was cut by 8 bases, the J end by 0 bases, with 18 bases between. The CDR3 is 15 residues long. This sample's time point: baseline, week 1 (first vaccination visit). This sample's treatment: pre-vaccination baseline after standard-of-care therapy.

The sample in question was PBMCs, obtained from a glioma patient treated with radiotherapy, temozolomide or both. The chain employs TRBV29-1 and TRBJ2-3, with D perhaps assigned TRBD1 or TRBD2 (5 bases each). The clonotype was recovered from a man over 45 with glioma. This chain's CDR3 is CSIRDSGSSTDTQYF. The CDR3, as DNA: TGCAGCATCCGAGACAGCGGATCTAGCACAGATACGCAGTATTTT.